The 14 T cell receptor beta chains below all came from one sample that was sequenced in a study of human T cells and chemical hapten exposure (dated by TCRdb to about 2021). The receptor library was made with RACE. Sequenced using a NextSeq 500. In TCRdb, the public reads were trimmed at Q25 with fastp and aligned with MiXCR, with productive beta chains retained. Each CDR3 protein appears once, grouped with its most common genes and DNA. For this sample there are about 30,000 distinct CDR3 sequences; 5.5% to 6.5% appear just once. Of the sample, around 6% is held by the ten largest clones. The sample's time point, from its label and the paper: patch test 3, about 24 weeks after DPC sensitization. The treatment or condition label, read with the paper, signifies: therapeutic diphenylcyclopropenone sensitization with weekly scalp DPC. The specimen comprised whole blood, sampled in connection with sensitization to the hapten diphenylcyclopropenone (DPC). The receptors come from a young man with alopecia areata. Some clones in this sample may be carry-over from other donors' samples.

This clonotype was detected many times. The CDR3 region has the DNA TGTGCCAGCAAGTCAAACACCATATATTTT. Protein product: CASKSNTIYF. The V gene is TRBV6-6, the J gene TRBJ1-3, with D uncertain. CDR3 length equals 10 residues. Germline values: CDR1 MNHNY, CDR2 SVGAGI (reference sequence). The V end was cut by 7 bases, the J end by 6 bases, with 4 bases between.

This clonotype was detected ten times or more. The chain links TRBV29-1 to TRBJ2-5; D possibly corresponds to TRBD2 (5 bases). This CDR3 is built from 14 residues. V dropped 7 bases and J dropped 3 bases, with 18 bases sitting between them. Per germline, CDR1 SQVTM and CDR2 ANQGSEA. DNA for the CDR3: TGCAGCGCTCTGACCCGGGGATCCGAAGAGACCCAGTACTTC. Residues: CSALTRGSEETQYF.

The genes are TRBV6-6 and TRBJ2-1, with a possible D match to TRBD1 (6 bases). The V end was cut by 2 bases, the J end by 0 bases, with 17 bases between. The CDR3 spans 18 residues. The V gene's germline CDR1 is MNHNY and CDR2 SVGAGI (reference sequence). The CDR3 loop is CASSYKVGGGISYNEQFF. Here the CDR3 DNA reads TGTGCCAGCAGTTACAAGGTAGGGGGTGGGATCTCCTACAATGAGCAGTTCTTC.

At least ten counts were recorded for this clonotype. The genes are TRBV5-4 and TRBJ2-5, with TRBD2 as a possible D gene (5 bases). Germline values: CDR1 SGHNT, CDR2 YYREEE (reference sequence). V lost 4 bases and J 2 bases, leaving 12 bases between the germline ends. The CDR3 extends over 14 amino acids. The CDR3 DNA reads TGTGCCAGCAGCCCGCCCGGGGAACAAGAGACCCAGTACTTC. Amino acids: CASSPPGEQETQYF.

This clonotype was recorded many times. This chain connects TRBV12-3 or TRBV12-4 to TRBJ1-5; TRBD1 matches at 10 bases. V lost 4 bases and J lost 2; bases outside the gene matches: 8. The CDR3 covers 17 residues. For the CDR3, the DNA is TGTGCCAGCAGTTCAAGACAGGGGGCGAACGGCAATCAGCCCCAGCATTTT. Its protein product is CASSSRQGANGNQPQHF.

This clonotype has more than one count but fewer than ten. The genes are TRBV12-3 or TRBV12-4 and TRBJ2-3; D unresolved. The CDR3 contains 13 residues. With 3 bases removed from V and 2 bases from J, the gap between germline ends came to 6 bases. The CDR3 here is CASSFQFTDTQYF. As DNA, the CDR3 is TGTGCCAGCAGTTTCCAGTTCACAGATACGCAGTATTTT.

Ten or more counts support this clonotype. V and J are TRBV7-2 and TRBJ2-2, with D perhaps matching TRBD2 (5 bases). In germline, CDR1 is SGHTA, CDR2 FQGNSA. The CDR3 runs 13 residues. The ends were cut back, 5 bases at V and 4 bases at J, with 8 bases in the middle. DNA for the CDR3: TGTGCCAGCAGCGGCGGGCTCACCGGGGAGCTGTTTTTT. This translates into CASSGGLTGELFF.

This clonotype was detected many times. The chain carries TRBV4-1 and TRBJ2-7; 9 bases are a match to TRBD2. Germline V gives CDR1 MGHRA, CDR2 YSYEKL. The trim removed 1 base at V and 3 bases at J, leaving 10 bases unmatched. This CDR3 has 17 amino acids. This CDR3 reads CASSQAGVREGFYEQYF. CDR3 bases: TGCGCCAGCAGCCAAGCTGGCGTGCGGGAGGGCTTCTACGAGCAGTACTTC.

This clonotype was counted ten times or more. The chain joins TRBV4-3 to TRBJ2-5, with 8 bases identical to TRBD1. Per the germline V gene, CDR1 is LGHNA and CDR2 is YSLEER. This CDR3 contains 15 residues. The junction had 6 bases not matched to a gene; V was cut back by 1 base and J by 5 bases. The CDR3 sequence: CASSQGQGFGETQYF. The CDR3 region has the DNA TGCGCCAGCAGCCAAGGACAGGGGTTCGGTGAGACCCAGTACTTC.

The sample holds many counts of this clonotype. DNA of the CDR3: TGTGCCACCAGAAGAAGCAGGTCCTACGAGCAGTACTTC. Translated, it gives CATRRSRSYEQYF. The chain is built from TRBV28 and TRBJ2-7; D call uncertain. CDR3 length: 13 amino acids. Trimming removed 10 bases from V and 1 base from J, with 14 bases in between. Germline assignment: CDR1 MDHEN and CDR2 SYDVKM.

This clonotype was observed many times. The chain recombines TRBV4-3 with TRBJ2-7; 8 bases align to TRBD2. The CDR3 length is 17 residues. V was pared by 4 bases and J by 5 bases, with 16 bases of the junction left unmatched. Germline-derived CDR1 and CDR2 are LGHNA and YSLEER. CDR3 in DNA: TGCGCCAGCAGCCGCGAGGTAGCGGGACGCCTATGGGACGAGCAGTACTTC. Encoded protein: CASSREVAGRLWDEQYF.

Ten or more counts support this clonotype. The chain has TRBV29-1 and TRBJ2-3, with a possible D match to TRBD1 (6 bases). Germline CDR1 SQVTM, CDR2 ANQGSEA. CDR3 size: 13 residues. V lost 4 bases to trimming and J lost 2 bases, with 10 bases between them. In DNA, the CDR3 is TGCAGCGTTGTGGGGGCCTCCACAGATACGCAGTATTTT. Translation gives CSVVGASTDTQYF.

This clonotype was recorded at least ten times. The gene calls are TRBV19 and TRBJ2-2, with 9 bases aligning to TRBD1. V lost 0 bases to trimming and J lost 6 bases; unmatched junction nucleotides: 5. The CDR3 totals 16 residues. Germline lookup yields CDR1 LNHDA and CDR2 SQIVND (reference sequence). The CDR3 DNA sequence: TGTGCCAGTAGTATAGAAGGGACAGGGCTAGCCGGGGAGCTGTTTTTT. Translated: CASSIEGTGLAGELFF.

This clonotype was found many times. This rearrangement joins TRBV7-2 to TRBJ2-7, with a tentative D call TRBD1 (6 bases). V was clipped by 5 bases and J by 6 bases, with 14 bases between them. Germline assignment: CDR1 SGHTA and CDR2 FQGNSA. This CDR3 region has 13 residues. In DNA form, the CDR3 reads TGTGCCAGCAGCGCATTCCGGGACACCGAGCAGTACTTC. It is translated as CASSAFRDTEQYF.